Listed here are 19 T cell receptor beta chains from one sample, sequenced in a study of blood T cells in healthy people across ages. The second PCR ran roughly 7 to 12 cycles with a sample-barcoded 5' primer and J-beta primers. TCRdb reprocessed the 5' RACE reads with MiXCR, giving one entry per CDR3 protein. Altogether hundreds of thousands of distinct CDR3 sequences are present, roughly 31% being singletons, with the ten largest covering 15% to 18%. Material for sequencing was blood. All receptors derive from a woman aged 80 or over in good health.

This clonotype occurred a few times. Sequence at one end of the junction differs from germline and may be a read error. This CDR3 reads CASSSYPGHYGNTF. CDR3 nucleotide sequence: TGTGCCAGCAGCTCATATCCTGGTCACTATGGCAACACCTTC. The V gene is TRBV7-2, the J gene TRBJ1-2; no clear D gene. CDR3 length: 14 residues. Germline-derived CDR1 and CDR2 are SGHTA and FQGNSA.

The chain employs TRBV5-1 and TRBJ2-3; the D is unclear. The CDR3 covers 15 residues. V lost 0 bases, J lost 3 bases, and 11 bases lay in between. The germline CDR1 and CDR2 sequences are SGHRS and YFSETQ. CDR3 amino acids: CASSLDAQTTDTQYF. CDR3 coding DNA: TGCGCCAGCAGCTTGGACGCCCAGACGACAGATACGCAGTATTTT.

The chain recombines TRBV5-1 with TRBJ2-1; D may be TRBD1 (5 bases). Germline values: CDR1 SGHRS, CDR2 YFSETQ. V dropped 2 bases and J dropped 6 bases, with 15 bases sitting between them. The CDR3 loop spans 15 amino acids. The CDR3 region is CASSFWGGRANEQFF. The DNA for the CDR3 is TGCGCCAGCAGCTTTTGGGGCGGACGGGCCAATGAGCAGTTCTTC.

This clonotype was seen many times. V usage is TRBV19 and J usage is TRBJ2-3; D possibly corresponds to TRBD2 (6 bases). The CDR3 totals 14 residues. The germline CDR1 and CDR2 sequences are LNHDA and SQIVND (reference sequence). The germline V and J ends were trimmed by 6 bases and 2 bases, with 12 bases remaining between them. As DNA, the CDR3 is TGTGCCAGTAGCCCGGGACTGACCACAGATACGCAGTATTTT. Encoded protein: CASSPGLTTDTQYF.

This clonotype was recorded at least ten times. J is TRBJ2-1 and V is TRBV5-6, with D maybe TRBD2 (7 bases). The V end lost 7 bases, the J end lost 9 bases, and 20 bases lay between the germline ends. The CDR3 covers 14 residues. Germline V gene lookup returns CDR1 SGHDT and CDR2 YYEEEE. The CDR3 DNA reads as TGTGCCAGCCATGGGCGGGGGCTCCGGGGTGAGCAGTTCTTC. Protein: CASHGRGLRGEQFF. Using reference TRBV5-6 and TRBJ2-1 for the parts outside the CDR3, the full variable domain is DAGVTQSPTHLIKTRGQQVTLRCSPKSGHDTVSWYQQALGQGPQFIFQYYEEEERQRGNFPDRFSGHQFPNYSSELNVNALLLGDSALYLCASHGRGLRGEQFFGPGTRLTVL.

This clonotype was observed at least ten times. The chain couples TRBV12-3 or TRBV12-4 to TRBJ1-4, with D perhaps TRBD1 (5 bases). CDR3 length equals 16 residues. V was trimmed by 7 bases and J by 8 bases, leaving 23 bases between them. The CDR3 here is CASTTYRDRSSEKLFF. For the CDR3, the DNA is TGTGCCAGCACCACGTACCGTGACAGAAGTTCAGAAAAACTGTTTTTT.

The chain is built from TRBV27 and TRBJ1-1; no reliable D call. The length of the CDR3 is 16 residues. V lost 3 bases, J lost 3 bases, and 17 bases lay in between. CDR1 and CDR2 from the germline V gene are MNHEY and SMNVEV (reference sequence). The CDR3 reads CASSLMLARLDTEAFF. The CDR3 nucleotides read TGTGCCAGCAGTTTGATGTTGGCGCGGCTCGACACTGAAGCTTTCTTT.

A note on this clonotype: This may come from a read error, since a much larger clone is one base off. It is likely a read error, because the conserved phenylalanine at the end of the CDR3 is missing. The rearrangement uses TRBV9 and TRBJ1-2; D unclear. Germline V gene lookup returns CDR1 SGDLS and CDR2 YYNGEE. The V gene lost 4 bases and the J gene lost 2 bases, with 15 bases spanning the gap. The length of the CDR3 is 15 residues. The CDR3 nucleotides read TGTGCCAGCAGCCCAACTACATACCCCAACTATGGCTACACCGTC. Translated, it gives CASSPTTYPNYGYTV.

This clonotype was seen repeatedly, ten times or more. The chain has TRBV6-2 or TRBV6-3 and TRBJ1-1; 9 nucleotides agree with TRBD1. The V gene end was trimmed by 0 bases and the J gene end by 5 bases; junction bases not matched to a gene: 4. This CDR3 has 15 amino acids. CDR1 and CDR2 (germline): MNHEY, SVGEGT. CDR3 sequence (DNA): TGTGCCAGCAGTTACTCGGGACAGGGAAAAACTGAAGCTTTCTTT. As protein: CASSYSGQGKTEAFF.

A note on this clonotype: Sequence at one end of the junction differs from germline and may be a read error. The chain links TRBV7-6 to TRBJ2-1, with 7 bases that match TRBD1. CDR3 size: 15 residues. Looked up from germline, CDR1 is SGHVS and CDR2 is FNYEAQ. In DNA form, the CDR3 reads TGTGCCAGCAGCTTGGCAGGGGGAGTATACAATGGGCAGTTCTTC. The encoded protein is CASSLAGGVYNGQFF.

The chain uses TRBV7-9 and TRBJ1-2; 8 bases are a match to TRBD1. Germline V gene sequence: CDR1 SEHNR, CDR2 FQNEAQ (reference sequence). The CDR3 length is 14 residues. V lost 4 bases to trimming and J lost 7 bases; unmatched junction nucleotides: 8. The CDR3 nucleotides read TGTGCCAGCAGCTATACAGGGGGGCAAGGTGGCTACACCTTC. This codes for CASSYTGGQGGYTF.

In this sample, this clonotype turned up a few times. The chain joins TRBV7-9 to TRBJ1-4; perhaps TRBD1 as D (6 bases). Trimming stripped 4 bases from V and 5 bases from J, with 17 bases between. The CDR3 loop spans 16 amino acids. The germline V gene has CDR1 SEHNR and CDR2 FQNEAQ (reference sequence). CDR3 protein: CASSYRTGYGNEKLFF. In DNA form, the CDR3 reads TGTGCCAGCAGCTATCGAACAGGGTATGGAAATGAAAAACTGTTTTTT.

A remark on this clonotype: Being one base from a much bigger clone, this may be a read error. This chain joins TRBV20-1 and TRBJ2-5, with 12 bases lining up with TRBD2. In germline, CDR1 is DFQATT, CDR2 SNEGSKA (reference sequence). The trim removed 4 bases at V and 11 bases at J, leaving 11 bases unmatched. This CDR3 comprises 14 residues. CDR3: CSATGTSGFNEQYF. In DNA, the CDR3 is TGCAGTGCTACAGGGACTAGCGGGTTCAATGAGCAGTACTTC.

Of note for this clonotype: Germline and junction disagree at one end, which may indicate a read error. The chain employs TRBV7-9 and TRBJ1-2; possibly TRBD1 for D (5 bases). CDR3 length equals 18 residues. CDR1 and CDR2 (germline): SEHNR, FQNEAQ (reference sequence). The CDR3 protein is CASSLAHGALGNNYDYTF. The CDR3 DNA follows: TGTGCCAGCAGCTTAGCGCACGGGGCCCTTGGAAATAACTATGACTACACCTTC.

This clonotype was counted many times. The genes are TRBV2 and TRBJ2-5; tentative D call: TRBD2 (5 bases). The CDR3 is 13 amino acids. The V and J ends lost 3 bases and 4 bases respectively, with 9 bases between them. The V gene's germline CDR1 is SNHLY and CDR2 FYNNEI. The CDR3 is CASSEIGRETQYF. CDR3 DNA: TGTGCCAGCAGTGAGATAGGGAGAGAGACCCAGTACTTC.

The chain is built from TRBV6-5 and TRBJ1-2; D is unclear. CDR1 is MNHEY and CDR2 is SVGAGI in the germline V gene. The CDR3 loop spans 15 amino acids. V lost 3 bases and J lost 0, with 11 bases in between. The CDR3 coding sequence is TGTGCCAGCAGTTATGAGAGAGGGACTAACTATGGCTACACCTTC. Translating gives CASSYERGTNYGYTF.

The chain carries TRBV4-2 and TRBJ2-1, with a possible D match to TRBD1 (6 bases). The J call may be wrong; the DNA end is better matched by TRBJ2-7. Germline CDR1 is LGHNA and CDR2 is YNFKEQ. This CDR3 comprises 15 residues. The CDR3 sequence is CASSQPTGAYNGQYF. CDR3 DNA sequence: TGTGCCAGCAGCCAGCCGACAGGAGCCTACAATGGGCAGTACTTC.

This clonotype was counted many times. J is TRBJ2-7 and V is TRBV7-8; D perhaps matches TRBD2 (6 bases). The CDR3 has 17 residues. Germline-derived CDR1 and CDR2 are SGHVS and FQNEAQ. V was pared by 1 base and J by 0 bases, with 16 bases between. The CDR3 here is CASSLVGGSPSSYEQYF. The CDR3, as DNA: TGTGCCAGCAGCTTAGTGGGAGGCAGCCCGTCCTCCTACGAGCAGTACTTC.

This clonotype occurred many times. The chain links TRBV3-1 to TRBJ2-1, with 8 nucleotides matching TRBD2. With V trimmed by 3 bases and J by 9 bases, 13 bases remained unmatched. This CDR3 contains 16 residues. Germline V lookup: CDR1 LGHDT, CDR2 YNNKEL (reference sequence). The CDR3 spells CASSHPRPRLATEQFF. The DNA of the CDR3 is TGTGCCAGCAGCCACCCGCGACCGCGACTAGCGACTGAGCAGTTCTTC.